Listed here are 6 T cell receptor beta chains from one sample, sequenced in a study of blood T cell repertoires in COVID-19. Measured with immunoSEQ multiplex PCR; TCRdb has only the in-frame clones, and not every one. The sample holds about 210,000 clones, roughly 80% seen once. Sample: peripheral blood. Receptors originate from a man in his 60s with acute or convalescent COVID-19.

The rearrangement links TRBV15 to TRBJ2-7, with a tentative D call TRBD2 (5 bases). CDR3 length equals 14 residues. Trimming removed 4 bases from V and 0 bases from J, with 10 bases in between. Germline-derived CDR1 and CDR2 are LNHNV and YYDKDF (reference sequence). The CDR3 sequence: CATSIERNSYEQYF. DNA for the CDR3: TGTGCCACCAGCATCGAGCGGAACTCCTACGAGCAGTACTTC.

V and J are TRBV6-2 or TRBV6-3 and TRBJ2-3, with 11 bases identical to TRBD2. Germline V gene lookup returns CDR1 MNHEY and CDR2 SVGEGT. V trimming: 5 bases; J trimming: 3 bases; junction bases outside the gene matches: 10. The CDR3 runs to 17 residues. CDR3 loop: CASSRVSGGARTDTQYF. CDR3 nucleotide sequence: TGTGCCAGCAGTCGGGTTAGCGGGGGGGCTCGAACAGATACGCAGTATTTT.

This clone is medium-sized. The chain joins TRBV27 to TRBJ2-2, with D maybe TRBD1 (7 bases). The V and J ends lost 11 bases and 1 base respectively, with 17 bases between them. Germline V gives CDR1 MNHEY, CDR2 SMNVEV (reference sequence). CDR3 size: 15 residues. CDR3 sequence reads: CASGDDRVNTGELFF. The CDR3 nucleotides read TGTGCCTCGGGGGATGACAGGGTGAACACCGGGGAGCTGTTTTTT.

The J gene is TRBJ2-7, the V gene TRBV3-1 (or the pseudogene TRBV3-2), with D maybe TRBD2 (6 bases). Trimming took 5 bases from V and 1 from J, leaving 18 bases between them. Per germline, CDR1 LGHDT and CDR2 YNNKEL (reference sequence). The CDR3 covers 16 residues. CDR3 protein: CASSDMGGTASYEQYF. DNA of the CDR3: TGTGCCAGCAGCGATATGGGGGGTACAGCGTCCTACGAGCAGTACTTC.

This rearrangement joins TRBV15 to TRBJ2-1; TRBD2 matches 10 bases. The CDR3 sequence is 17 residues long. Trimming at V came to 0 bases and at J to 7 bases, leaving 9 bases not matched to a gene. CDR1 and CDR2 from the germline V gene are LNHNV and YYDKDF (reference sequence). The CDR3 spells CATSREFLAGVWNEQFF. DNA of the CDR3: TGTGCCACCAGCAGAGAGTTCCTAGCGGGAGTTTGGAATGAGCAGTTCTTC. Drawing the rest from reference TRBV15 and TRBJ2-1, the complete variable domain is DAMVIQNPRYQVTQFGKPVTLSCSQTLNHNVMYWYQQKSSQAPKLLFHYYDKDFNNEADTPDNFQSRRPNTSFCFLDIRSPGLGDTAMYLCATSREFLAGVWNEQFFGPGTRLTVL.

The chain has TRBV10-3 and TRBJ1-1; TRBD1 aligns across 7 bases. V gave up 0 bases and J gave up 8 bases; unmatched junction bases: 6. Germline-derived CDR1 and CDR2 are ENHRY and SYGVKD. The CDR3 sequence is 14 residues long. Here the CDR3 reads CAISESGQTLEAFF. The CDR3 bases are TGTGCCATCAGTGAGTCGGGACAGACCTTAGAAGCTTTCTTT.